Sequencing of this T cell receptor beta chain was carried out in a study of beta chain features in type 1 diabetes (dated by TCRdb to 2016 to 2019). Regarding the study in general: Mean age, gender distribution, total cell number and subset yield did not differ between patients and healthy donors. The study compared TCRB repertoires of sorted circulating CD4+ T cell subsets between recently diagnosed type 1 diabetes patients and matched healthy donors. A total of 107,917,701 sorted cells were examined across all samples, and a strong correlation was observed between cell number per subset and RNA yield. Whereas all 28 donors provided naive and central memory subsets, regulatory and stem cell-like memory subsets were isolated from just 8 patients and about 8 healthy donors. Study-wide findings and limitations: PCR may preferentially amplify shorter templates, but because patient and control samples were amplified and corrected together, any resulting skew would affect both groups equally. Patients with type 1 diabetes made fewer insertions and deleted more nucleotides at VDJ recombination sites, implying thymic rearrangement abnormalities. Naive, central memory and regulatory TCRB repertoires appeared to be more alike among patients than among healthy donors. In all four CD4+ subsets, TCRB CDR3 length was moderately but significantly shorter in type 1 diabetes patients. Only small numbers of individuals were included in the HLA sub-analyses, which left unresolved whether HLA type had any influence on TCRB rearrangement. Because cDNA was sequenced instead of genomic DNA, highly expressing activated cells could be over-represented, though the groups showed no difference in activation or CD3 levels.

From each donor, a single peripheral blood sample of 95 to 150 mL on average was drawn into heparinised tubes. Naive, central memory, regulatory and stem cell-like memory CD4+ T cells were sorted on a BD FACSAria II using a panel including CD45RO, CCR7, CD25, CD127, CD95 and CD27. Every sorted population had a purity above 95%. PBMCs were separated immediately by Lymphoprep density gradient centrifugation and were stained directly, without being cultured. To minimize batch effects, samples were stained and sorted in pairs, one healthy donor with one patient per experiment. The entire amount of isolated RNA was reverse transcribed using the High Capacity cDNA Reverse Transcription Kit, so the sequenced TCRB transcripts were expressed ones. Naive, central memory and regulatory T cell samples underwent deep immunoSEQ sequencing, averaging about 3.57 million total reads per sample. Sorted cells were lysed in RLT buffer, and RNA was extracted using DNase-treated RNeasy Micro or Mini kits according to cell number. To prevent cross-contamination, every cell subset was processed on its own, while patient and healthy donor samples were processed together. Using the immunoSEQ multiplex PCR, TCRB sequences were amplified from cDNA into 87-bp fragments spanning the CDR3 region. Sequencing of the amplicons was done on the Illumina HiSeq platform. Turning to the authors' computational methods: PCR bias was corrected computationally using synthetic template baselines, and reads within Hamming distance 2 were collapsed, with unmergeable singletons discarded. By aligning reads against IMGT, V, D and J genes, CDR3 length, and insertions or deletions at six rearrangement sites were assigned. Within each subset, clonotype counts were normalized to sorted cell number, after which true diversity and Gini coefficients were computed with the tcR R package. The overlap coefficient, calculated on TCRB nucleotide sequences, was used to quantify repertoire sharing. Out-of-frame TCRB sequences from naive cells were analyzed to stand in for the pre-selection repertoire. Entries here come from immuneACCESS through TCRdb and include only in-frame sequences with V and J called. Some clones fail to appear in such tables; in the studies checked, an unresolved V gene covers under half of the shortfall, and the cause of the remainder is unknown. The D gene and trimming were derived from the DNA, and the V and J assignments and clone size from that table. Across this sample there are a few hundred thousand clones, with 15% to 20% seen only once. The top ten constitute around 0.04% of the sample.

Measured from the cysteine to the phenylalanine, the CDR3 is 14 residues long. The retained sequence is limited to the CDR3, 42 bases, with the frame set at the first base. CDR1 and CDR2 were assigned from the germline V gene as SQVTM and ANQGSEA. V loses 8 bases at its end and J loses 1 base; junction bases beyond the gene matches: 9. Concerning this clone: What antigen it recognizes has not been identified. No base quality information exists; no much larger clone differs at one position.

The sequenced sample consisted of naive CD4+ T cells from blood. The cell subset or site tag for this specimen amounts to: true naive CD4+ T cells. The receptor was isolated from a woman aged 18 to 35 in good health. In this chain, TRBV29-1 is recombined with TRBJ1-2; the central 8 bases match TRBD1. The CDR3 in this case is CSSTGGPHNYGYTF. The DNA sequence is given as TGCAGCTCTACAGGGGGACCCCATAACTATGGCTACACCTTC.